What follows is one T cell receptor beta chain and its context. Its specificity is not known. Sequencing of TCR beta, carried out with a high-throughput approach, was applied to CD8+ and CD4+ T cells from the blood. The data originate from a study of CD8 T cells in Susac syndrome. Findings and caveats of the study: The study admitted that it had a relatively small number of individuals in its TCR sequencing and HLA analysis.

Reverse transcription of about 0.5 to 1 ug RNA was carried out with random hexamers. Amplification of TCR beta CDR3 across 54 Vbeta and 13 Jbeta was performed with immunoSEQ multiplex PCR. TCRdb recomputed calls from the immunoSEQ multiplex PCR reads with MiXCR, one row per CDR3 protein. The data show about 100,000 distinct CDR3 sequences, approximately 95% seen once. Specimen: CD8+ T cells from PBMCs. The source of this sequence is a human donor in good health.

CDR3 protein: CASSFLGQVCSGNTIYF. For the CDR3, the DNA is TGTGCCAGCAGCTTCCTGGGACAGGTCTGCTCTGGAAACACCATATATTTT. V and J are TRBV7-3 and TRBJ1-3; 8 bases are a match to TRBD1. Trimming at V came to 3 bases and at J to 0 bases, leaving 7 bases not matched to a gene. Germline V gene lookup returns CDR1 SGHTA and CDR2 FQGTGA. The CDR3 runs 17 residues.